The T cell receptor beta chain described here comes from a study of blood T cell repertoires in COVID-19. Study-wide background: Some COVID-19 samples were acute and others convalescent; all came from the United States, Italy and Spain.

Per the study methods: Estimated nucleated cell counts came from reference gene primer amplification. Using immunoSEQ multiplex PCR, the repertoire was profiled, and TCRdb retains in-frame clones only, with some absent. Clone size and the V and J calls come from that table; the DNA yielded D and trimming. The sample contains 84,000 or so clones, 80% of which appear only once. The TCR originated in an elderly woman with acute or convalescent COVID-19. Sequenced input: peripheral blood.

The DNA of the CDR3 is TGTGCCAGCAGCTCCCGACAGGGCTCCTACGAGCAGTACTTC. Protein product: CASSSRQGSYEQYF. The V and J genes are TRBV9 and TRBJ2-7; the match to TRBD1 covers 7 bases. The CDR3 covers 14 residues. The J segment lost 0 bases and the V segment lost 4 bases, leaving 4 bases of the junction unmatched. Germline V gene sequence: CDR1 SGDLS, CDR2 YYNGEE.